Each of the 22 T cell receptor beta chains below was sequenced from the same sample in a study of beta chain features in type 1 diabetes. The entirety of the isolated RNA underwent reverse transcription, so expressed TCRB transcripts were sequenced. The method was immunoSEQ multiplex PCR; TCRdb's version includes in-frame clones alone and lacks a portion of them. The sample has hundreds of thousands of clones; 17% are singletons. Sequencing input: naive CD4+ T cells from blood. The receptors here all came from a woman aged 18-29 years in good health.

This clone was seen a handful of times. The same CDR3 can be traced to other DNA sequences in this sample. The V call is TRBV9, the J call TRBJ2-5, with TRBD2 matching 9 bases. This CDR3 has 16 residues. V gave up 0 bases and J gave up 2 bases; unmatched junction bases: 5. Germline V CDR1 and CDR2: SGDLS, YYNGEE. The CDR3 is CASSVVGSGRQETQYF. The CDR3 DNA reads as TGTGCCAGCAGCGTAGTCGGTAGCGGGAGACAAGAGACCCAGTACTTC.

V and J are TRBV19 and TRBJ2-1, with 15 nucleotides matching TRBD2. From germline, CDR1 is LNHDA and CDR2 SQIVND (reference sequence). This CDR3 is built from 14 residues. The ends lost 10 bases at V and 6 bases at J; junction bases unmatched: 4. CDR3 nucleotide sequence: TGTGCCACCGGACTAGCGGGAGGGCTCAATGAGCAGTTCTTC. Protein sequence: CATGLAGGLNEQFF.

The chain has TRBV15 and TRBJ1-5, with D uncertain. The V end was cut by 0 bases, the J end by 5 bases, with 5 bases between. The CDR3 runs 13 residues. Germline lookup yields CDR1 LNHNV and CDR2 YYDKDF (reference sequence). The CDR3 region is CATSRDLDQPQHF. The CDR3, as DNA: TGTGCCACCAGCAGAGATCTAGATCAGCCCCAGCATTTT.

A few counts support this clone. The rearrangement links TRBV29-1 to TRBJ1-4; the D gene is possibly TRBD1 (5 bases). V was shortened by 7 bases and J by 7 bases, with 16 bases between the two germline ends. The CDR3 consists of 13 residues. CDR1 and CDR2 from the germline V gene are SQVTM and ANQGSEA. In DNA, the CDR3 is TGCAGCGCCTGGACACGAAGGGGTGAAAAACTGTTTTTT. Translated, it gives CSAWTRRGEKLFF.

The genes are TRBV4-2 and TRBJ2-1; TRBD2 matches 7 bases. V lost 4 bases to trimming and J lost 5 bases; unmatched junction nucleotides: 17. Germline CDR1 LGHNA, CDR2 YNFKEQ. The length of the CDR3 is 18 residues. CDR3 region: CASSLAPRVAGSHNEQFF. The CDR3 coding sequence is TGTGCCAGCAGCCTGGCCCCTAGGGTAGCGGGCTCTCACAATGAGCAGTTCTTC.

The sample holds a few counts of this clone. The chain uses TRBV18 and TRBJ2-1; 7 nucleotides agree with TRBD2. CDR1 and CDR2 (germline): KGHSH, LQKENI. CDR3 length: 15 residues. Trimming at V came to 4 bases and at J to 10 bases, leaving 13 bases not matched to a gene. The CDR3 nucleotides read TGTGCCAGCTCACGTGGCGGGAGCTCGGAGTTGGAGCAGTTCTTC. It specifies CASSRGGSSELEQFF.

The J gene is TRBJ2-1, the V gene TRBV5-4; 7 bases align to TRBD2. This CDR3 spans 15 amino acids. The V gene end was trimmed by 4 bases and the J gene end by 7 bases; junction bases not matched to a gene: 11. The germline CDR1 and CDR2 sequences are SGHNT and YYREEE (reference sequence). The CDR3 bases are TGTGCCAGCAGCACCTTCCAGGGAGGGCCTAATGAGCAGTTCTTC. It is translated as CASSTFQGGPNEQFF.

This clone was counted a few times. Germline and junction disagree at one end, which may indicate a read error. This specimen includes other DNA sequences encoding the same CDR3. This chain joins TRBV5-1 and TRBJ2-7; D gene uncertain. This CDR3 is 12 amino acids long. The germline V gene has CDR1 SGHRS and CDR2 YFSETQ. CDR3 protein: CASSPTGYEQYF. The DNA of the CDR3 is TGTGCCAGCAGCCCTACGGGCTACGAGCAGTACTTC.

The V gene is TRBV25-1, the J gene TRBJ2-7, with 12 bases aligning to TRBD1. Losses at the gene ends were 4 bases for V and 3 bases for J; bases not matched to a gene: 7. The CDR3 has 16 amino acids. Germline CDR1 and CDR2: MGHDK and SYGVNS. This CDR3 reads CASSAAGTGGLYEQYF. In nucleotides, the CDR3 is TGTGCCAGCAGTGCAGCCGGGACAGGGGGCCTCTACGAGCAGTACTTC.

The V and J genes are TRBV5-6 and TRBJ2-3; TRBD2 agrees at 8 bases. Trimming took 2 bases from V and 1 from J; bases not matched to a gene: 6. Germline CDR1 reads SGHDT; CDR2 reads YYEEEE. The CDR3 has 16 amino acids. The CDR3 loop is CASSFYGTSRTDTQYF. The CDR3 DNA sequence: TGTGCCAGCAGCTTCTACGGGACTAGTCGCACAGATACGCAGTATTTT.

This clone was observed a few times. This chain uses TRBV7-2 with TRBJ2-3; the D gene could be TRBD1 or TRBD2 (6 bases each). V gave up 5 bases and J gave up 5 bases, with 11 bases separating them. CDR3 size: 13 residues. The germline CDR1 and CDR2 sequences are SGHTA and FQGNSA. The DNA of the CDR3 is TGTGCCAGCAGCACACAGGGAGGAGATACGCAGTATTTT. This sequence encodes CASSTQGGDTQYF.

The chain has TRBV5-4 and TRBJ1-3, with D unresolved. The germline gives CDR1 SGHNT, CDR2 YYREEE (reference sequence). This CDR3 comprises 12 residues. V was clipped by 1 base and J by 3 bases, with 2 bases between them. The CDR3 nucleotides read TGTGCCAGCAGCTTGAATGGAAACACCATATATTTT. Its translation: CASSLNGNTIYF.

The rearrangement links TRBV7-6 to TRBJ1-4; no clear D. Germline CDR1 is SGHVS and CDR2 is FNYEAQ. Deletions cut 5 bases from V and 5 bases from J, with 18 bases between. The CDR3 has 16 residues. This CDR3 is CASSPGSGSGNEKLFF. CDR3 DNA: TGTGCCAGCAGCCCCGGTTCGGGCAGTGGGAATGAAAAACTGTTTTTT.

V usage is TRBV5-4 and J usage is TRBJ1-1; unclear D gene. Germline CDR1 is SGHNT and CDR2 is YYREEE (reference sequence). V lost 4 bases to trimming and J lost 1 base, with 11 bases between them. This CDR3 region has 14 residues. Here the CDR3 reads CASSTLQKNTEAFF. For the CDR3, the DNA is TGTGCCAGCAGCACCCTACAGAAGAACACTGAAGCTTTCTTT.

The rearrangement joins TRBV19 to TRBJ1-5, with D possibly TRBD1 on 6 matching bases. Germline CDR1 is LNHDA and CDR2 is SQIVND (reference sequence). Trimming took off 0 bases at V and 1 base at J, with 13 bases between the two ends. The CDR3 is made up of 17 amino acids. The CDR3 nucleotides read TGTGCCAGTAGTATAGAGCAAACAGGGTTCAGCAATCAGCCCCAGCATTTT. Its protein product is CASSIEQTGFSNQPQHF.

In the case of this clone: This same CDR3 is encoded by further DNA sequences in the sample. V usage is TRBV7-2 and J usage is TRBJ1-1; the D gene is possibly TRBD1 (6 bases). The CDR3 contains 13 residues. Trimming left V 3 bases short and J 2 bases short, with 7 bases between. Germline values: CDR1 SGHTA, CDR2 FQGNSA. Here the CDR3 reads CASSLGQNTEAFF. The CDR3 DNA is TGTGCCAGCAGCTTGGGACAAAACACTGAAGCTTTCTTT.

The gene calls are TRBV11-2 and TRBJ2-5, with D unclear. The CDR3 extends over 12 amino acids. Per germline, CDR1 SGHAT and CDR2 FQNNGV. Trimming removed 4 bases from V and 5 bases from J, with 8 bases in between. CDR3 in DNA: TGTGCCAGCAGCTCCCCCCTCGAGACCCAGTACTTC. Amino acid sequence: CASSSPLETQYF. The variable domain in full, with the rest retrieved from reference TRBV11-2 and TRBJ2-5, is EAGVAQSPRYKIIEKRQSVAFWCNPISGHATLYWYQQILGQGPKLLIQFQNNGVVDDSQLPKDRFSAERLKGVDSTLKIQPAKLEDSAVYLCASSSPLETQYFGPGTRLLVL.

The rearrangement links TRBV14 to TRBJ2-5; weak D call: TRBD2 (5 bases). The end of the DNA aligns better with TRBJ2-7, so the J call may be wrong. The V gene's germline CDR1 is SGHDN and CDR2 FVKESK. The CDR3 is 13 residues long. The CDR3 loop reads CASSHDARGEQYF. The DNA of the CDR3 is TGTGCCAGCAGCCACGACGCCCGGGGCGAGCAGTACTTC.

The gene calls are TRBV2 and TRBJ2-7, with D possibly called TRBD1 or TRBD2 (6 bases each). Trimming cost V 3 bases and J 4 bases, with 16 bases left between them. The CDR3 is 15 residues long. In germline, CDR1 is SNHLY, CDR2 FYNNEI. CDR3 nucleotides: TGTGCCAGCAGTGATGAGGGGGGTCAGTGGTACGAGCAGTACTTC. Translated: CASSDEGGQWYEQYF. Looking up the rest from reference TRBV2 and TRBJ2-7 gives the full variable domain: EPEVTQTPSHQVTQMGQEVILRCVPISNHLYFYWYRQILGQKVEFLVSFYNNEISEKSEIFDDQFSVERPDGSNFTLKIRSTKLEDSAMYFCASSDEGGQWYEQYFGPGTRLTVT.

This clone was recorded a few times. V usage is TRBV27 and J usage is TRBJ2-4; D is perhaps TRBD2 (5 bases). V lost 7 bases, J lost 7 bases, and 17 bases lay in between. This CDR3 spans 14 amino acids. Germline CDR1 and CDR2: MNHEY and SMNVEV (reference sequence). The CDR3 loop reads CASKAVAHGNIQYF. CDR3 DNA: TGTGCCAGCAAAGCGGTCGCCCATGGGAACATTCAGTACTTC.

This clone has only a few counts. J is TRBJ2-7 and V is TRBV4-3; weak D call: TRBD2 (6 bases). V dropped 2 bases and J dropped 3 bases, with 14 bases sitting between them. Germline V gives CDR1 LGHNA, CDR2 YSLEER. The CDR3 loop spans 15 amino acids. DNA for the CDR3: TGCGCCAGCAGCCAATACACCCTCGGGAGCTACGAGCAGTACTTC. Its protein product is CASSQYTLGSYEQYF.

The rearrangement joins TRBV28 to TRBJ1-5, with 7 bases matching TRBD1. This CDR3 is built from 11 residues. J gave up 4 bases and V 11 bases, and 2 bases lay outside the gene matches. Germline values: CDR1 MDHEN, CDR2 SYDVKM. The CDR3 nucleotides are TGTGCCGTACAGGGGAATCAGCCCCAGCATTTT. Protein sequence: CAVQGNQPQHF.